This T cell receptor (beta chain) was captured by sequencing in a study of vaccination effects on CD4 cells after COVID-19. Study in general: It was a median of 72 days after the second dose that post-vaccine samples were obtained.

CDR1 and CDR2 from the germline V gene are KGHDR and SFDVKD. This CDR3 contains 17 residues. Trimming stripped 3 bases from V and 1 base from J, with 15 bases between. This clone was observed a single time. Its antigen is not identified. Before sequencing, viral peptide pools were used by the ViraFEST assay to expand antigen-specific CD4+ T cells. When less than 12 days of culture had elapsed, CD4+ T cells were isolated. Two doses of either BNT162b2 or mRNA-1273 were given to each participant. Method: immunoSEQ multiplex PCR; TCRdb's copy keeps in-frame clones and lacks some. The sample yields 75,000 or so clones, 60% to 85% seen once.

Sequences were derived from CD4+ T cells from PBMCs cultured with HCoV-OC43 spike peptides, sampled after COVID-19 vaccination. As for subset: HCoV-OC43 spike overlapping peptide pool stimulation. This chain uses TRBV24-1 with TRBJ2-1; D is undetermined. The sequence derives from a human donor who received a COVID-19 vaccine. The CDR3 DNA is TGTGCCACCAGTGATAGTCGAGGAGTCCGATCCTACAATGAGCAGTTCTTC. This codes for CATSDSRGVRSYNEQFF.